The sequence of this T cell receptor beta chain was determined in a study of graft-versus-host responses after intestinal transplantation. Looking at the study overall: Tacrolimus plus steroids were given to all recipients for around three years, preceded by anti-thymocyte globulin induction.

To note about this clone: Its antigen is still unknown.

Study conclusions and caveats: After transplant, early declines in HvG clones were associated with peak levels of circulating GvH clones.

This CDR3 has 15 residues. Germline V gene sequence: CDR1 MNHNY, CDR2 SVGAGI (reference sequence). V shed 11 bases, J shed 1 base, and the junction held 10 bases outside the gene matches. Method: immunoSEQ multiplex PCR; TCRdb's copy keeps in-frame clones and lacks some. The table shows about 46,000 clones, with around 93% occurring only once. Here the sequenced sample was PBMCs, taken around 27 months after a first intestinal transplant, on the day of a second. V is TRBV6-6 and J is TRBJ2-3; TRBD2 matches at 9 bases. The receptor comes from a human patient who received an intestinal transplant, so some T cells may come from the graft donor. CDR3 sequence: CALAALAGRTDTQYF. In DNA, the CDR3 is TGTGCCTTGGCGGCCCTAGCGGGACGCACAGATACGCAGTATTTT.